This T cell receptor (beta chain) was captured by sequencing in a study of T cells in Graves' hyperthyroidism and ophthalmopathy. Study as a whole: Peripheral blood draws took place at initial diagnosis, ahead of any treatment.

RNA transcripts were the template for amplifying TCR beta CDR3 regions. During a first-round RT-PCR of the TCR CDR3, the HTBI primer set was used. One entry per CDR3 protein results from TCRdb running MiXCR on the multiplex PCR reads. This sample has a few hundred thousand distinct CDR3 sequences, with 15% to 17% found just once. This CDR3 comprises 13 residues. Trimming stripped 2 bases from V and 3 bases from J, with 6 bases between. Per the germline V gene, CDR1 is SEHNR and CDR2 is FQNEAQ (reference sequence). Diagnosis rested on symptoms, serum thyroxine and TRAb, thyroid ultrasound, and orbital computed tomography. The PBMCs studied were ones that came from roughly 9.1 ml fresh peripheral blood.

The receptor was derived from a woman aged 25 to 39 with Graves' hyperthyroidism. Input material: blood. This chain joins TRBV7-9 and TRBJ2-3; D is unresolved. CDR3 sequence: CASSLSVTDTQYF. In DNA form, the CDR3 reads TGTGCCAGCAGCTTATCCGTTACAGATACGCAGTATTTT.